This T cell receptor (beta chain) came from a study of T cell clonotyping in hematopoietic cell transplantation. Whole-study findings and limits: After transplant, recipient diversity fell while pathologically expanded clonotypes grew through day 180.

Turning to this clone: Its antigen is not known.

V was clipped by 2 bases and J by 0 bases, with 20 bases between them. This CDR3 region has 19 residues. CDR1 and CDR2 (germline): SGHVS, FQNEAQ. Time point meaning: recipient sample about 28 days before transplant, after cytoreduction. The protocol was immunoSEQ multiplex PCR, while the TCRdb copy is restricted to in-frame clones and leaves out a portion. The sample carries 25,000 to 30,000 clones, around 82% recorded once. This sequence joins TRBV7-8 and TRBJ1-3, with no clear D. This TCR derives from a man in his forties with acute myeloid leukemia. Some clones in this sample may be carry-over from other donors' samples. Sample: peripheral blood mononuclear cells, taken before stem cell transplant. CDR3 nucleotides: TGTGCCAGCAGCTTAATGGGTACTGTTCCCCCCAGCTCTGGAAACACCATATATTTT. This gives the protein CASSLMGTVPPSSGNTIYF.